A single sample is the source of the 26 T cell receptor beta chains below, sequenced in a study of immune characterization of retroperitoneal liposarcoma. A single record per CDR3 protein comes from TCRdb applying MiXCR to the PCR reads. The data contain about 11,000 distinct CDR3 sequences, over 45% of them singletons. Sequenced material: tumor tissue. All receptors come from a female donor with retroperitoneal liposarcoma.

J is TRBJ2-1 and V is TRBV6-2 or TRBV6-3, with 14 bases identical to TRBD2. The DNA end lines up better with TRBJ2-5; the J call may be wrong. The CDR3 is made up of 17 amino acids. CDR1 and CDR2 (germline): MNHEY, SVGEGT. The CDR3: CASIPGTSGSSGETQYF. DNA of the CDR3: TGTGCCAGCATCCCCGGGACTAGCGGGAGTTCGGGAGAGACCCAGTACTTC.

By share of the sample, this clonotype is medium-sized. The chain has TRBV7-2 and TRBJ2-5; D is perhaps TRBD1 (6 bases). The J call may not be correct, given that the DNA end is closer to TRBJ2-1. Germline V CDR1 and CDR2: SGHTA, FQGNSA. CDR3 length: 14 residues. Here the CDR3 reads CASSLEQGGKTQFF. The CDR3 DNA reads TGTGCCAGCAGCTTGGAACAGGGTGGCAAGACCCAGTTCTTC.

This sequence joins TRBV6-6 and TRBJ2-3; 11 bases fit TRBD1. The V segment lost 7 bases and the J segment 3 bases; nucleotides outside the gene matches: 9. The CDR3 is made up of 16 amino acids. The V gene's germline CDR1 is MNHNY and CDR2 SVGAGI (reference sequence). The CDR3: CASTTIGTGGTDTQYF. CDR3 sequence (DNA): TGTGCCAGCACCACCATCGGGACAGGGGGTACAGATACGCAGTATTTT.

This clonotype has only a few counts. The V gene is TRBV7-2, the J gene TRBJ1-1; a possible D gene is TRBD1 (5 bases). V was clipped by 4 bases and J by 1 base, with 10 bases between them. The CDR3 contains 14 residues. In germline, CDR1 is SGHTA, CDR2 FQGNSA. The CDR3 coding sequence is TGTGCCAGCAGCTGGGGACTAGGGAACACTGAAGCTTTCTTT. Protein sequence: CASSWGLGNTEAFF. Full variable domain (missing parts from reference TRBV7-2 and TRBJ1-1): GAGVSQSPSNKVTEKGKDVELRCDPISGHTALYWYRQSLGQGLEFLIYFQGNSAPDKSGLPSDRFSAERTGGSVSTLTIQRTQQEDSAVYLCASSWGLGNTEAFFGQGTRLTVV.

V usage is TRBV27 and J usage is TRBJ2-2, with D perhaps TRBD1 (6 bases). Trimming stripped 5 bases from V and 4 bases from J, with 11 bases between. This CDR3 contains 14 residues. Germline loops: CDR1 MNHEY, CDR2 SMNVEV (reference sequence). CDR3 sequence reads: CASSAGAITGELFF. The CDR3 DNA is TGTGCCAGCAGTGCAGGGGCCATCACCGGGGAGCTGTTTTTT.

This clonotype is medium-sized (0.01 to 0.1%) within its sample. The chain couples TRBV7-2 to TRBJ2-1, with TRBD1 matching over 8 bases. The DNA end is a closer match to TRBJ2-7, so the J assignment may be wrong. CDR3 length equals 17 residues. Germline CDR1 is SGHTA and CDR2 is FQGNSA. In nucleotides, the CDR3 is TGTGCCAGCAGCTTAAACGGACAGGGATTCTCCTACAATGAGCAGTACTTC. As protein: CASSLNGQGFSYNEQYF.

This chain joins TRBV7-6 and TRBJ2-4, with no clear D. The DNA end is a closer match to TRBJ2-7, so the J assignment may be wrong. The length of the CDR3 is 13 residues. Germline V lookup: CDR1 SGHVS, CDR2 FNYEAQ. The CDR3, as DNA: TGTGCCAGCAGCTTAGAAAATGGTTACGAGCAGTACTTC. Protein: CASSLENGYEQYF.

Here the CDR3 reads CASSKGAGQAPRRPTDTQYF. The DNA for the CDR3 is TGCGCCAGCAGTAAGGGGGCAGGGCAGGCCCCGAGGCGGCCCACAGATACGCAGTATTTT. This chain uses TRBV23-1 with TRBJ2-3, with 7 nucleotides matching TRBD1. TRBV23-1 is noted as an ORF with a role that remains uncertain. The CDR3 is 20 amino acids. Trimming cost V 5 bases and J 2 bases; bases outside gene matches: 22.

This clonotype was seen just once. The chain joins TRBV4-1 to TRBJ2-1, with TRBD2 matching over 8 bases. The CDR3 length is 18 residues. Germline CDR1 is MGHRA and CDR2 is YSYEKL. V lost 1 base and J lost 13; bases outside the gene matches: 21. CDR3 amino acids: CASSQGVRDSGVQETQFF. The CDR3 DNA reads as TGCGCCAGCAGCCAAGGGGTGCGGGATAGCGGGGTTCAAGAGACCCAGTTCTTC.

In DNA, the CDR3 is TGTGCCAGCAGTTACTCTACTCCGGGACGGGGGGGTGAGCAGTACTTC. Its protein is CASSYSTPGRGGEQYF. The chain has TRBV6-5 and TRBJ2-7; 8 nucleotides agree with TRBD2. Germline V CDR1 and CDR2: MNHEY, SVGAGI. With V trimmed by 0 bases and J by 7 bases, 11 bases remained unmatched. The CDR3 covers 16 residues.

In its sample, this clonotype was seen a few times. The genes are TRBV12-3 or TRBV12-4 and TRBJ2-3, with D perhaps matching TRBD1 or TRBD2 (7 bases each). V lost 5 bases and J 9 bases, leaving 15 bases between the germline ends. The CDR3 totals 13 residues. The CDR3 loop is CASSGARGGTQYF. The CDR3 bases are TGTGCCAGCAGTGGGGCCAGGGGGGGGACGCAGTATTTT.

The CDR3 DNA follows: TGTGCCAGCAGTTACCGGGACAGGGAGCACAATGAGCAGTTCTTC. Amino acids: CASSYRDREHNEQFF. This chain joins TRBV25-1 and TRBJ2-1; 9 nucleotides match TRBD1. Germline values: CDR1 MGHDK, CDR2 SYGVNS. This CDR3 contains 15 residues. With V trimmed by 5 bases and J by 5 bases, 7 bases remained unmatched.

The J gene is TRBJ1-2, the V gene TRBV6-6; D remains ambiguous. CDR3 length equals 13 residues. Germline V CDR1 and CDR2: MNHNY, SVGAGI (reference sequence). V was pared by 6 bases and J by 0 bases, with 8 bases between. The CDR3 nucleotides are TGTGCCAGCAGGCGCGACCCTAACTATGGCTACACCTTC. Its protein is CASRRDPNYGYTF.

This chain joins TRBV6-9 and TRBJ2-1; tentatively, D is TRBD1 or TRBD2 (5 bases each). The CDR3 consists of 15 residues. The germline V gene encodes CDR1 MNHGY and CDR2 SVAAGI. V lost 6 bases to trimming and J lost 13 bases, with 25 bases between them. In DNA, the CDR3 is TGTGCCAGCAGCCCCCGGGATCCGGTGGGGGAGACCCAGTTCTTC. Its translation: CASSPRDPVGETQFF.

The CDR3 bases are TGTGCCACCAGTGATTTCTCCGGGACAGGGCAGTTCTTC. This codes for CATSDFSGTGQFF. This rearrangement joins TRBV24-1 to TRBJ2-1; 8 nucleotides match TRBD1. The CDR3 consists of 13 residues. The V segment lost 1 base and the J segment 12 bases; nucleotides outside the gene matches: 4. The germline V gene encodes CDR1 KGHDR and CDR2 SFDVKD.

The rearrangement links TRBV27 to TRBJ2-2, with TRBD2 matching 7 bases. The junction had 15 bases not matched to a gene; V was cut back by 3 bases and J by 5 bases. The CDR3 is 18 residues long. Germline-derived CDR1 and CDR2 are MNHEY and SMNVEV (reference sequence). For the CDR3, the DNA is TGTGCCAGCAGTTTTGTTCATCGCGGGGGAGTTGGGACCGGGGAGCTGTTTTTT. Translating it yields CASSFVHRGGVGTGELFF.

The V and J genes are TRBV10-1 and TRBJ2-5, with TRBD2 identical over 9 bases. Per the germline V gene, CDR1 is WNHNN and CDR2 is SYGVQD (reference sequence). The CDR3 length is 14 residues. V trimming: 4 bases; J trimming: 3 bases; junction bases outside the gene matches: 3. CDR3 protein: CASSGGRAEETQYF. The CDR3 coding sequence is TGCGCCAGCAGTGGCGGGAGGGCCGAAGAGACCCAGTACTTC.

This clonotype is labeled medium-sized. This chain uses TRBV27 with TRBJ2-1; TRBD2 matches 7 bases. The CDR3 runs to 16 residues. Germline assignment: CDR1 MNHEY and CDR2 SMNVEV (reference sequence). With V trimmed by 1 base and J by 7 bases, 10 bases remained unmatched. The CDR3 reads CASSLFAGGGGNEQFF. The CDR3 region has the DNA TGTGCCAGCAGTTTATTTGCGGGCGGGGGAGGTAATGAGCAGTTCTTC.

To note about this clonotype: A junction end diverges from the germline sequence, so it may reflect a read error. The chain carries TRBV7-2 and TRBJ2-1; possible D gene TRBD2, 6 bases. CDR3 length: 12 amino acids. Per the germline V gene, CDR1 is SGHTA and CDR2 is FQGNSA. In DNA, the CDR3 is TGTGCCAGCAGCGAAACTCGGGAGACCCAGTGCTTC. Translating it yields CASSETRETQCF. Filled out from reference TRBV7-2 and TRBJ2-1, the complete variable domain reads GAGVSQSPSNKVTEKGKDVELRCDPISGHTALYWYRQSLGQGLEFLIYFQGNSAPDKSGLPSDRFSAERTGGSVSTLTIQRTQQEDSAVYLCASSETRETQCFGPGTRLTVL.

The chain employs TRBV27 and TRBJ2-1; the D call may be TRBD1 or TRBD2 (6 bases each). V was clipped by 6 bases and J by 10 bases, with 34 bases between them. Germline V gene lookup returns CDR1 MNHEY and CDR2 SMNVEV (reference sequence). The CDR3 runs 19 residues. CDR3 DNA: TGTGCCAGCAGGTTAAGGGGAGCAAGGGTGCAAGCAGGGGAGGTCGAGCAGTTCTTC. Residues: CASRLRGARVQAGEVEQFF.

By proportion, this clonotype is medium-sized (0.01 to 0.1%). This chain connects TRBV6-1 to TRBJ2-1; D is ambiguous. The assigned J gene may be wrong: the sequence end matches TRBJ2-7 better. CDR3 length: 14 residues. Germline V gene data show CDR1 as MNHNS and CDR2 as SASEGT. The CDR3 sequence is CASSEAWGPHEQYF. Here the CDR3 DNA reads TGTGCCAGCAGTGAAGCGTGGGGTCCCCACGAGCAGTACTTC.

About this clonotype: Relative to the germline gene, one junction end is altered; a read error may explain this. The chain employs TRBV7-3 and TRBJ2-7; 8 bases agree with TRBD2. The CDR3 consists of 15 residues. CDR1 is SGHTA, CDR2 FQGTGA, per germline. Here the CDR3 reads CPSSAVTGGSYEQYF. DNA of the CDR3: TGTCCCAGCAGCGCAGTGACGGGGGGGTCCTACGAGCAGTACTTC.

This sequence joins TRBV6-1 and TRBJ2-5, with 8 bases fitting TRBD2. CDR3 length: 16 residues. V dropped 5 bases and J dropped 5; count of bases not matched to a gene: 13. Germline-derived CDR1 and CDR2 are MNHNS and SASEGT. The CDR3 region has the DNA TGTGCCAGCAGTCCCCGGGTGGCGGGGGGTCAGGAGACCCAGTACTTC. Amino acids: CASSPRVAGGQETQYF.

The rearrangement uses TRBV11-3 and TRBJ2-1; tentative D call: TRBD2 (5 bases). The closer fit of TRBJ2-7 to the DNA end suggests the J call may be wrong. Germline V gives CDR1 SGHNT, CDR2 YENEEA. The CDR3 totals 16 residues. The CDR3 sequence: CASSREGTAEYNEQYF. CDR3 in DNA: TGTGCCAGCAGCCGAGAGGGCACGGCAGAATACAATGAGCAGTACTTC.

This clonotype is classed as medium-sized. The V call is TRBV6-1, the J call TRBJ1-1; the D gene is possibly TRBD1 (5 bases). The germline V and J ends were trimmed by 6 bases and 2 bases, with 13 bases remaining between them. CDR3 length equals 14 residues. The germline V gene encodes CDR1 MNHNS and CDR2 SASEGT. CDR3 amino acids: CASRQGAGNTEAFF. CDR3 nucleotides: TGTGCCAGCAGACAAGGGGCAGGAAACACTGAAGCTTTCTTT.

V and J are TRBV10-2 and TRBJ2-1; D remains unclear. Germline CDR1 reads WSHSY; CDR2 reads SAAADI. This CDR3 contains 12 residues. V was clipped by 7 bases and J by 3 bases, with 7 bases between them. The CDR3 spells CASTYNYNEQFF. DNA of the CDR3: TGCGCCAGCACATACAACTACAATGAGCAGTTCTTC.